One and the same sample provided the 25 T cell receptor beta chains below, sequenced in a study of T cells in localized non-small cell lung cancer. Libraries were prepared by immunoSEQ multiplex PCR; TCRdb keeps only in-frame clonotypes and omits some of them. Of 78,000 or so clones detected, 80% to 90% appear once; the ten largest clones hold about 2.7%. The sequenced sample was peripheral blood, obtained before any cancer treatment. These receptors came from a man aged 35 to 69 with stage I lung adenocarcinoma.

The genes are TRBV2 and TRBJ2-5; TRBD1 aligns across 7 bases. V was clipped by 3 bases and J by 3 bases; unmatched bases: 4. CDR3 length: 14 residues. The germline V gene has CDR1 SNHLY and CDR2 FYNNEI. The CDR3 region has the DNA TGTGCCAGCAGTGATCCTGACAGGGAAGAGACCCAGTACTTC. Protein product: CASSDPDREETQYF.

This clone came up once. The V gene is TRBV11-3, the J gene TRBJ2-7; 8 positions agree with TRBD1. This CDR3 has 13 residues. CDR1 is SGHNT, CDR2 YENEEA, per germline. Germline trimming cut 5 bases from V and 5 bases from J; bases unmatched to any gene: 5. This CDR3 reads CASSQDRDHEQYF. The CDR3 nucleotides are TGTGCCAGCAGCCAGGACAGGGACCACGAGCAGTACTTC.

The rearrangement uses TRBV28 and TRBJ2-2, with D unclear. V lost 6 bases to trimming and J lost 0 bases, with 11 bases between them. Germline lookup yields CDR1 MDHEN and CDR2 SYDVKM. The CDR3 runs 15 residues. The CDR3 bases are TGTGCCAGCAGACTAACTACAGCGAACACCGGGGAGCTGTTTTTT. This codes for CASRLTTANTGELFF.

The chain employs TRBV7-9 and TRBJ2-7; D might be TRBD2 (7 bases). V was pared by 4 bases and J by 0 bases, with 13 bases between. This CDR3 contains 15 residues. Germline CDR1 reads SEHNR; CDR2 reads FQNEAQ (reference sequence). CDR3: CASSSPGGPSYEQYF. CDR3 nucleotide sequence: TGTGCCAGCAGCTCACCCGGGGGGCCCTCCTACGAGCAGTACTTC.

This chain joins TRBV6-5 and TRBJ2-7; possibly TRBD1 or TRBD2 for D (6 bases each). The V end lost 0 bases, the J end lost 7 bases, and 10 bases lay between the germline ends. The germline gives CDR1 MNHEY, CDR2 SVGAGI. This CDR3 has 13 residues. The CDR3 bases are TGTGCCAGCAGTTACTCGGGGGCGGGGGAGCAGTACTTC. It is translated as CASSYSGAGEQYF.

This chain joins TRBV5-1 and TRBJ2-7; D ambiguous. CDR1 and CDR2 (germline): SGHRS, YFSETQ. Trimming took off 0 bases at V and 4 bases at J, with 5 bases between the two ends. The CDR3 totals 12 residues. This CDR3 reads CASSLEDYEQYF. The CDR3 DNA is TGCGCCAGCAGCTTGGAGGATTACGAGCAGTACTTC.

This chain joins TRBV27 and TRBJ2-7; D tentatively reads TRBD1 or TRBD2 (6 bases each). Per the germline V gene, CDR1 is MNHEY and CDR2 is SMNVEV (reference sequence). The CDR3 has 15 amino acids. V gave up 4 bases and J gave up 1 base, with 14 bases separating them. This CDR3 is CASSSPGAGSYEQYF. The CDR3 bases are TGTGCCAGCAGTTCCCCGGGGGCGGGATCCTACGAGCAGTACTTC.

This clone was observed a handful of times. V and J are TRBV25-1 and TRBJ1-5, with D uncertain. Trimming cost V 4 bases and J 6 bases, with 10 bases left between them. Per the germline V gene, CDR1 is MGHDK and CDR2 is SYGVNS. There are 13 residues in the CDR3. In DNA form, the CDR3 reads TGTGCCAGCAGTGCCTTATCAGGTCAGCCCCAGCATTTT. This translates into CASSALSGQPQHF.

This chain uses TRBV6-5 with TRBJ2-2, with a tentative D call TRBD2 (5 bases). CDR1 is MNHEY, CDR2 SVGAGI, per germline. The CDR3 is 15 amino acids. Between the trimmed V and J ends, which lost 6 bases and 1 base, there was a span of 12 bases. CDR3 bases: TGTGCCAGCAGACGTAGCGAAGTGAACACCGGGGAGCTGTTTTTT. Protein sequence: CASRRSEVNTGELFF.

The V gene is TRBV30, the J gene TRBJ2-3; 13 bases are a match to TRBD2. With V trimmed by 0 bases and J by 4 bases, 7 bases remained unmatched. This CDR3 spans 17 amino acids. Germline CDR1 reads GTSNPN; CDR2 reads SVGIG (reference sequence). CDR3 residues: CAWSVRRTSGSPDTQYF. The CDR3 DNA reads TGTGCCTGGAGTGTACGCCGGACTAGCGGGAGCCCAGATACGCAGTATTTT.

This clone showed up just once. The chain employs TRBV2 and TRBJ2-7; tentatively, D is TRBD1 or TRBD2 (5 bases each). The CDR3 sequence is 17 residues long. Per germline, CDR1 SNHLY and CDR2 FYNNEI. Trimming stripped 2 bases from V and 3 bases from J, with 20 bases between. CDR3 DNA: TGTGCCAGCAGTGAAAGGAACCCCCTGGGGGATTACTACGAGCAGTACTTC. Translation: CASSERNPLGDYYEQYF.

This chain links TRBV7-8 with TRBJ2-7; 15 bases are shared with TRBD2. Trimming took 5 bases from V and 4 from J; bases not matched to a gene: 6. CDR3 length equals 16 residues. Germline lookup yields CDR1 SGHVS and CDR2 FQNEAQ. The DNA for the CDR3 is TGTGCCAGCAGCACGGGACTAGCGGGAGGAGCTTACGAGCAGTACTTC. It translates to CASSTGLAGGAYEQYF.

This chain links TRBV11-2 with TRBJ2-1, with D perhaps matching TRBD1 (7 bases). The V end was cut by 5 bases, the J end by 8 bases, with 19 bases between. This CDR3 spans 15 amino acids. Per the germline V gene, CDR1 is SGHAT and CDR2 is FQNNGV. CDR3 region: CASSHEYRGGDEQFF. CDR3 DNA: TGTGCCAGCAGCCACGAATACAGGGGCGGGGATGAGCAGTTCTTC.

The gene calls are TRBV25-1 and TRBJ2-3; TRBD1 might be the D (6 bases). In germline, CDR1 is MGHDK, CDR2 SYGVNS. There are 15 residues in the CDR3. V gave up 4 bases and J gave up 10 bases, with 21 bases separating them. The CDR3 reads CASSATGQSAGAQYF. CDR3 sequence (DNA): TGTGCCAGCAGTGCCACAGGACAGTCCGCAGGGGCGCAGTATTTT.

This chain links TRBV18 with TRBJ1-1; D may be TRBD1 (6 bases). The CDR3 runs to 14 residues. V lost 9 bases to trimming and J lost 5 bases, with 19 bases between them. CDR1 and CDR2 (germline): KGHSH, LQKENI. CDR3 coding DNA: TGTGCCAGGGGGGGGGCAGGCGATGGAACTGAAGCTTTCTTT. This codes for CARGGAGDGTEAFF.

The CDR3 protein is CASRAQGQGLMNTEAFF. CDR3 DNA: TGTGCCAGTAGAGCACAGGGTCAGGGGCTGATGAACACTGAAGCTTTCTTT. The chain is built from TRBV19 and TRBJ1-1, with D maybe TRBD1 (6 bases). Germline CDR1 LNHDA, CDR2 SQIVND (reference sequence). The CDR3 sequence is 17 residues long. Trimming pared 6 bases from V and 0 bases from J, leaving 20 bases between.

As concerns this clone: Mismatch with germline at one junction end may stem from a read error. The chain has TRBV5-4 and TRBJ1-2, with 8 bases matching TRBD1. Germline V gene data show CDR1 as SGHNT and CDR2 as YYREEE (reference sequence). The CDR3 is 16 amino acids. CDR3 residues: CASSLGGSGGNYGHTF. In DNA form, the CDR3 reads TGTGCCAGCAGCTTGGGGGGCTCAGGGGGCAACTATGGCCACACCTTC.

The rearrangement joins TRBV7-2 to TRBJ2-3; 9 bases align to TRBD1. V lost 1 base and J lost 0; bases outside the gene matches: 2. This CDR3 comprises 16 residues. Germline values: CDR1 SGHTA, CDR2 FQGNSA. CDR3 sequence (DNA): TGTGCCAGCAGCTTAGGGGGGACAGGGAGCACAGATACGCAGTATTTT. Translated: CASSLGGTGSTDTQYF. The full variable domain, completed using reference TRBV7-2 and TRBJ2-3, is GAGVSQSPSNKVTEKGKDVELRCDPISGHTALYWYRQSLGQGLEFLIYFQGNSAPDKSGLPSDRFSAERTGGSVSTLTIQRTQQEDSAVYLCASSLGGTGSTDTQYFGPGTRLTVL.

The CDR3 region has the DNA TGTGCCAGCAGGCTCCGGGACAGGGACAATTCACCCCTCCACTTT. It yields the protein CASRLRDRDNSPLHF. The chain has TRBV11-2 and TRBJ1-6, with TRBD1 matching over 9 bases. V lost 6 bases to trimming and J lost 7 bases; unmatched junction nucleotides: 7. The CDR3 extends over 15 amino acids. Germline CDR1 SGHAT, CDR2 FQNNGV. The whole variable domain, remainder taken from reference TRBV11-2 and TRBJ1-6, is EAGVAQSPRYKIIEKRQSVAFWCNPISGHATLYWYQQILGQGPKLLIQFQNNGVVDDSQLPKDRFSAERLKGVDSTLKIQPAKLEDSAVYLCASRLRDRDNSPLHFGNGTRLTVT.

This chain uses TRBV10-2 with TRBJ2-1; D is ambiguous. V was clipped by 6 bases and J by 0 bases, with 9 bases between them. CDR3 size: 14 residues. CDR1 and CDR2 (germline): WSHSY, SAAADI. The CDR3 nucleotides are TGCGCCAGCAGGGGAAGCTTCTCCTACAATGAGCAGTTCTTC. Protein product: CASRGSFSYNEQFF.

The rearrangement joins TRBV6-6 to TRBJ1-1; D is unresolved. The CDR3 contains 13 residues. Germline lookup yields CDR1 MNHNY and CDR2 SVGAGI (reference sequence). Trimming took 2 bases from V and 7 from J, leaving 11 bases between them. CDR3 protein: CASSYPGLSEAFF. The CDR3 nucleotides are TGTGCCAGCAGTTACCCGGGGTTGAGTGAAGCTTTCTTT.

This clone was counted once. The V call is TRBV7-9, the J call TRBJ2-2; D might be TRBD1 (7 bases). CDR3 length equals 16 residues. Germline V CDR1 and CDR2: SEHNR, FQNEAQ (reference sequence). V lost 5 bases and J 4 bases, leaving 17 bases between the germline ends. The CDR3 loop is CASSAGGGVTTGELFF. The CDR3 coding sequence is TGTGCCAGCAGCGCAGGAGGGGGCGTTACCACCGGGGAGCTGTTTTTT.

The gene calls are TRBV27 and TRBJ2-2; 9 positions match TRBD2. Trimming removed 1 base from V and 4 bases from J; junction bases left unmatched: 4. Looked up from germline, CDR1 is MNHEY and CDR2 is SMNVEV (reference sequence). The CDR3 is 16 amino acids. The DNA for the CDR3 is TGTGCCAGCAGTTTATACGGAGCGGGGGGCACCGGGGAGCTGTTTTTT. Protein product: CASSLYGAGGTGELFF.

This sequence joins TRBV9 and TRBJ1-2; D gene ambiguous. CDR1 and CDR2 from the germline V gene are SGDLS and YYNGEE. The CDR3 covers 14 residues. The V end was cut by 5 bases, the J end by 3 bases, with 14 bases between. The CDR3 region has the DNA TGTGCCAGCAGTGTCTCCCCCGAGGACTATGGCTACACCTTC. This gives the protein CASSVSPEDYGYTF.

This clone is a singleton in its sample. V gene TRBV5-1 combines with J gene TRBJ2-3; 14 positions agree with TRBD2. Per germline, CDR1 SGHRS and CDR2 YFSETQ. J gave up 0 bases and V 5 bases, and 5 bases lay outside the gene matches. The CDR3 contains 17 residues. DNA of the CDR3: TGCGCCAGCAGTTCCGGGACTAGCGGGGGAAGCACAGATACGCAGTATTTT. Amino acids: CASSSGTSGGSTDTQYF.